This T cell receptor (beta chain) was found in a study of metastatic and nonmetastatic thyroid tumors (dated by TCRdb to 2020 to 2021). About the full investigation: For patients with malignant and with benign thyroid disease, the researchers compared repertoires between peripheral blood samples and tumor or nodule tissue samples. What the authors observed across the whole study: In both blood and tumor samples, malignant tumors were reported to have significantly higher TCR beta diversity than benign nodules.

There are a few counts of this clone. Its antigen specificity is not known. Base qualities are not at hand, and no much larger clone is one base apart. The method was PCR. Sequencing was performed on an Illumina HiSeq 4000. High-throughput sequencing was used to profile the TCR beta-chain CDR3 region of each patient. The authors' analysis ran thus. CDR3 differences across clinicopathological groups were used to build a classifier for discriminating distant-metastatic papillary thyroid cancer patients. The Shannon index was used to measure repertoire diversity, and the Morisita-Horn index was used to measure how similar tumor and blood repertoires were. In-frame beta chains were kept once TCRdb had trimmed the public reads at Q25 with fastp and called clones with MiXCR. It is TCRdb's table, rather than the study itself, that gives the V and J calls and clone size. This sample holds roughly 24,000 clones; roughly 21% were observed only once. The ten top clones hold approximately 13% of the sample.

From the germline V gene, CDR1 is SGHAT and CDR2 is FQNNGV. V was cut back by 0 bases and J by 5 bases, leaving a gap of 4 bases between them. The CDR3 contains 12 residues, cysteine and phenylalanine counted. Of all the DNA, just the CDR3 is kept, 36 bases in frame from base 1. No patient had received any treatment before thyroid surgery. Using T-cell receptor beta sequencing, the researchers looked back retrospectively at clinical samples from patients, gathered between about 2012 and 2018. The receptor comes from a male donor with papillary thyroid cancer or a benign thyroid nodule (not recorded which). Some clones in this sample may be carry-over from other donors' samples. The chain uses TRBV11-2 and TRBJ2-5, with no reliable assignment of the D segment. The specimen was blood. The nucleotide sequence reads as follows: TGTGCCAGCAGCTTAGATTACGAGACCCAGTACTTC. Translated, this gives CASSLDYETQYF. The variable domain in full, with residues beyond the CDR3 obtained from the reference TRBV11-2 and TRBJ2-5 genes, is EAGVAQSPRYKIIEKRQSVAFWCNPISGHATLYWYQQILGQGPKLLIQFQNNGVVDDSQLPKDRFSAERLKGVDSTLKIQPAKLEDSAVYLCASSLDYETQYFGPGTRLLVL.